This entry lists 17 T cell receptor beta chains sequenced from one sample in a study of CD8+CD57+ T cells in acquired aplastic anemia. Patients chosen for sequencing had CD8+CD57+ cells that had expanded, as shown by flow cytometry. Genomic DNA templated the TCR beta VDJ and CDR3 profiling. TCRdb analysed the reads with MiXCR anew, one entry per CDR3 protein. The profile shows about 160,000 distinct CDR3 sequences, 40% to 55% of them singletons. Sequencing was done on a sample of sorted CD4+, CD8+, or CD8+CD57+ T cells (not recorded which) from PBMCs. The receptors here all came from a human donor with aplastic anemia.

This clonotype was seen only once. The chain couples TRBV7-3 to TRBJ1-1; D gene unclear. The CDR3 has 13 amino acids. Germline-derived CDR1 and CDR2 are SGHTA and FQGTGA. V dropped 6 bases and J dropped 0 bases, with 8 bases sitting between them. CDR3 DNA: TGTGCCAGCAGTGGCGAGATGAACACTGAAGCTTTCTTT. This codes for CASSGEMNTEAFF. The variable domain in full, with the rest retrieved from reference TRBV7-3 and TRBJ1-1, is GAGVSQTPSNKVTEKGKYVELRCDPISGHTALYWYRQSLGQGPEFLIYFQGTGAADDSGLPNDRFFAVRPEGSVSTLKIQRTERGDSAVYLCASSGEMNTEAFFGQGTRLTVV.

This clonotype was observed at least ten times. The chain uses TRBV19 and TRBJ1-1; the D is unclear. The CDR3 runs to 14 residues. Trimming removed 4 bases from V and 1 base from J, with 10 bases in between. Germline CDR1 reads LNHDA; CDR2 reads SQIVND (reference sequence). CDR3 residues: CASSRDKGNTEAFF. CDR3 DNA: TGTGCCAGTAGTAGAGACAAGGGGAACACTGAAGCTTTCTTT.

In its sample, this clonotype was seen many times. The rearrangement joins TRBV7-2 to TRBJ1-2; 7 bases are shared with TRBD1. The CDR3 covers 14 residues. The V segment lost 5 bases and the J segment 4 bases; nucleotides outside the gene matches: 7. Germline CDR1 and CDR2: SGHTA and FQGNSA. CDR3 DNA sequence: TGTGCCAGCAGCCGACTTGGGACAGCCTATGGCTACACCTTC. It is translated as CASSRLGTAYGYTF.

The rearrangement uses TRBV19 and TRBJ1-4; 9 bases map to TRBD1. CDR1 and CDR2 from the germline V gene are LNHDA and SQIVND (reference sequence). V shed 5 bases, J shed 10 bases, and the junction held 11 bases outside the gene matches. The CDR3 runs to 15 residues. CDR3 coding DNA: TGTGCCAGTAGTCCAGGGGACAGGGACCTAGGAAAACTGTTTTTT. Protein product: CASSPGDRDLGKLFF.

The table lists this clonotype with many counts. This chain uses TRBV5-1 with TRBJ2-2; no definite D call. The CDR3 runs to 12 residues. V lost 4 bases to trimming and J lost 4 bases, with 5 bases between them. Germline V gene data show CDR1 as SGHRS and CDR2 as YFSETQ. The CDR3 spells CASSPTTGELFF. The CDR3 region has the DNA TGCGCCAGCAGCCCGACCACCGGGGAGCTGTTTTTT. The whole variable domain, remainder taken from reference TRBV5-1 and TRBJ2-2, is KAGVTQTPRYLIKTRGQQVTLSCSPISGHRSVSWYQQTPGQGLQFLFEYFSETQRNKGNFPGRFSGRQFSNSRSEMNVSTLELGDSALYLCASSPTTGELFFGEGSRLTVL.

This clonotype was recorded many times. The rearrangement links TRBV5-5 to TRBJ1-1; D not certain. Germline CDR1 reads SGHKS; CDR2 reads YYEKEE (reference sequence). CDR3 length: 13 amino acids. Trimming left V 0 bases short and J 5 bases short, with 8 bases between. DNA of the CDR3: TGTGCCAGCAGCTTGGTAGGAAGGACTGAAGCTTTCTTT. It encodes CASSLVGRTEAFF.

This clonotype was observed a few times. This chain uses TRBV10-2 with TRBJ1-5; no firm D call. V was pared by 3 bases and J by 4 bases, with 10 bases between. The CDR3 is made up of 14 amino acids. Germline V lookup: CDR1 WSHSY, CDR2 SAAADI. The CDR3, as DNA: TGCGCCAGCAGTGACCCGGGCGGGAATCAGCCCCAGCATTTT. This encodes CASSDPGGNQPQHF.

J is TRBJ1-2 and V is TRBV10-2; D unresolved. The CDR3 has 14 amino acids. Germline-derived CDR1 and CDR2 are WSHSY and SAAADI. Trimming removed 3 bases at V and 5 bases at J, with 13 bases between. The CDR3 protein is CASSEIDPGYGYTF. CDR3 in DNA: TGCGCCAGCAGTGAAATCGACCCGGGGTATGGCTACACCTTC.

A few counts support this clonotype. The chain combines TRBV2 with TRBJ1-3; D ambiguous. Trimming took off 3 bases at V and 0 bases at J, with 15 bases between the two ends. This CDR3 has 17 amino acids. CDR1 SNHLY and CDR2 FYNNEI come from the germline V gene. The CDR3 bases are TGTGCCAGCAGTGATCCCCCCACGGGGTTCTCTGGAAACACCATATATTTT. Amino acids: CASSDPPTGFSGNTIYF.

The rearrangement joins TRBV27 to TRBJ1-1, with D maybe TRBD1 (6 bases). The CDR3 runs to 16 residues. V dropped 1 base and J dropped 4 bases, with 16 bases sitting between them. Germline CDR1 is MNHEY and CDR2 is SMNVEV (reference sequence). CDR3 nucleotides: TGTGCCAGCAGTTTATGGGGGGGGCAAGGGACCACTGAAGCTTTCTTT. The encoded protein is CASSLWGGQGTTEAFF.

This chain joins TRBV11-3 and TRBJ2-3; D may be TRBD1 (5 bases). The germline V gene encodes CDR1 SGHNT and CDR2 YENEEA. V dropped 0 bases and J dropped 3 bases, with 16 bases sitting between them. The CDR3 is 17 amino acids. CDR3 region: CASSLEGPARTTDTQYF. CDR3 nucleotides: TGTGCCAGCAGCTTAGAGGGTCCGGCTCGGACAACAGATACGCAGTATTTT.

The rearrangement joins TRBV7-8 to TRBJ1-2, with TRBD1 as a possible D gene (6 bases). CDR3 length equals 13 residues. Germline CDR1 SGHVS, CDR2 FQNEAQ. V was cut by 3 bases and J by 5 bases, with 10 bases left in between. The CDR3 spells CASSLGRGYGYTF. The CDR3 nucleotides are TGTGCCAGCAGCTTGGGCAGGGGTTATGGCTACACCTTC.

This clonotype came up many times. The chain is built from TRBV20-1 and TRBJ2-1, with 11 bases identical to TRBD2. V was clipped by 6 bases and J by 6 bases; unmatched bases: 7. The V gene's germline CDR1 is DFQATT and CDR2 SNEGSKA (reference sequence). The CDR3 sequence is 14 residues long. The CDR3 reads CSAAGLAGPNEQFF. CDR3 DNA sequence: TGCAGTGCCGCAGGACTAGCGGGCCCCAATGAGCAGTTCTTC.

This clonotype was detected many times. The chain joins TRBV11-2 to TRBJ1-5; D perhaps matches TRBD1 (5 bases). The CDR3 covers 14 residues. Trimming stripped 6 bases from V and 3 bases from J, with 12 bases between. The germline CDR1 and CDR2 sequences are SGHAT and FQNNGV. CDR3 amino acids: CASSLGVNNQPQHF. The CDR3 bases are TGTGCCAGCAGTTTGGGGGTTAACAATCAGCCCCAGCATTTT.

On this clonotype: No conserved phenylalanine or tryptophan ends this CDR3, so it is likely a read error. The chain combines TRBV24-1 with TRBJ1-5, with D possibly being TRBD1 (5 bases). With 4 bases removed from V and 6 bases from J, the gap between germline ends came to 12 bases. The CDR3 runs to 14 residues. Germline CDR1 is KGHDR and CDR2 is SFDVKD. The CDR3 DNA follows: TGTGCCACCAGTGACACAGGTAAGGCTCAGCCCCAGCATCCT. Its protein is CATSDTGKAQPQHP.

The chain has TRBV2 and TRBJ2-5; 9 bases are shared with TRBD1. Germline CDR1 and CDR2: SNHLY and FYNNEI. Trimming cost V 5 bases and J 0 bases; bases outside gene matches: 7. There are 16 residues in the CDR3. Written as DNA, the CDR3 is TGTGCCAGCAGTAAACGACAGGGGGGGTACCAAGAGACCCAGTACTTC. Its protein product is CASSKRQGGYQETQYF.

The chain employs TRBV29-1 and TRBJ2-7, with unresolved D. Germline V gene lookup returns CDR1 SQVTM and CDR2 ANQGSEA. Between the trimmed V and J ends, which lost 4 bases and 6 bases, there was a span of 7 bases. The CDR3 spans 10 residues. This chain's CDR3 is CSVANVEQYF. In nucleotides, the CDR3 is TGCAGCGTTGCTAATGTCGAGCAGTACTTC.